Following are 32 T cell receptor beta chains from one sample sequenced in a study of spatial heterogeneity in lung cancer. The time point is: blood at routine non-recurrence follow-up after resection. TCRdb re-derived calls from the 5' RACE reads in MiXCR, one entry per CDR3 protein. Of 35,000 to 55,000 distinct CDR3 sequences in the sample, approximately 24% were seen once. The material sequenced was PBMCs, taken at follow-up. The source is a female donor with early-stage non-small cell lung cancer.

This clonotype was recorded a few times. The chain joins TRBV12-3 or TRBV12-4 to TRBJ1-4; D is perhaps TRBD1 (5 bases). With 0 bases removed from V and 6 bases from J, the gap between germline ends came to 14 bases. The length of the CDR3 is 16 residues. DNA for the CDR3: TGTGCCAGCAGTTTAGCGGGCGGAGGGGATCATGAAAAACTGTTTTTT. This encodes CASSLAGGGDHEKLFF.

This clonotype occurred a few times. The chain is built from TRBV5-1 and TRBJ2-2, with 11 bases identical to TRBD2. J gave up 5 bases and V 4 bases, and 4 bases lay outside the gene matches. Germline CDR1 is SGHRS and CDR2 is YFSETQ. The CDR3 covers 15 residues. The CDR3 sequence: CASSDTSGGTGELFF. DNA for the CDR3: TGCGCCAGCAGCGATACTAGCGGGGGAACCGGGGAGCTGTTTTTT.

The chain has TRBV4-2 and TRBJ2-6, with unresolved D. Germline V CDR1 and CDR2: LGHNA, YNFKEQ. The CDR3 loop spans 17 amino acids. V was pared by 0 bases and J by 0 bases, with 9 bases between. The CDR3 sequence is CASSQEGMSSGANVLTF. The CDR3 DNA follows: TGTGCCAGCAGCCAAGAGGGGATGAGCTCTGGGGCCAACGTCCTGACTTTC.

This chain links TRBV25-1 with TRBJ1-1, with D hard to call. Germline V CDR1 and CDR2: MGHDK, SYGVNS. The CDR3 consists of 11 residues. The V gene lost 7 bases and the J gene lost 1 base, with 4 bases spanning the gap. CDR3 amino acids: CASKRNTEAFF. CDR3 in DNA: TGTGCCAGCAAGAGGAACACTGAAGCTTTCTTT.

A note on this clonotype: Given a much more abundant clone one base away, this may be a read error. The gene calls are TRBV6-2 or TRBV6-3 and TRBJ2-3; a possible D gene is TRBD1 (5 bases). Between the trimmed V and J ends, which lost 5 bases and 5 bases, there was a span of 14 bases. The germline V gene encodes CDR1 MNHEY and CDR2 SVGEGT. CDR3 length: 14 residues. In DNA, the CDR3 is TGTGCCAGCAGTATTTCACAGGTGGGAGATACGCAGTATTTT. Amino acid sequence: CASSISQVGDTQYF.

The rearrangement joins TRBV29-1 to TRBJ1-1, with 10 positions matching TRBD1. The CDR3 is 14 residues long. J gave up 6 bases and V 7 bases, and 11 bases lay outside the gene matches. From germline, CDR1 is SQVTM and CDR2 ANQGSEA. The CDR3 DNA sequence: TGCAGCGCGACAGACAGGGGGCGGTATCCTGAAGCTTTCTTT. This sequence encodes CSATDRGRYPEAFF.

This clonotype was found once. The chain combines TRBV5-5 with TRBJ2-5; TRBD2 aligns across 7 bases. The CDR3 is 13 residues long. V gave up 4 bases and J gave up 5 bases; unmatched junction bases: 5. Germline values: CDR1 SGHKS, CDR2 YYEKEE (reference sequence). The DNA for the CDR3 is TGTGCCAGCAGCATGGGGGAGGGGGAGACCCAGTACTTC. Its translation: CASSMGEGETQYF.

The rearrangement links TRBV9 to TRBJ2-7; D is possibly TRBD1 or TRBD2 (6 bases each). Germline CDR1 reads SGDLS; CDR2 reads YYNGEE. The CDR3 runs 15 residues. Trimming left V 2 bases short and J 4 bases short, with 16 bases between. The CDR3 region has the DNA TGTGCCAGCAGCGTCCGCGGGGACAACCTATACGAGCAGTACTTC. This translates into CASSVRGDNLYEQYF.

This chain connects TRBV12-3 or TRBV12-4 to TRBJ2-2; D uncertain. The V end was cut by 3 bases, the J end by 3 bases, with 26 bases between. The CDR3 covers 20 residues. The CDR3 region is CASSLEILFRSQQDTGELFF. The DNA for the CDR3 is TGTGCCAGCAGTTTGGAAATATTGTTCAGGTCACAGCAAGACACCGGGGAGCTGTTTTTT.

The rearrangement links TRBV3-1 to TRBJ2-5; 12 nucleotides agree with TRBD2. V gave up 1 base and J gave up 12 bases; unmatched junction bases: 9. Germline assignment: CDR1 LGHDT and CDR2 YNNKEL (reference sequence). This CDR3 is 15 amino acids long. The CDR3 sequence: CASSQGLAGVITEYF. Here the CDR3 DNA reads TGTGCCAGCAGCCAAGGACTAGCGGGAGTAATCACGGAGTACTTC.

This clonotype has a handful of counts. V and J are TRBV7-2 and TRBJ2-1; TRBD2 aligns across 12 bases. Germline CDR1 reads SGHTA; CDR2 reads FQGNSA. V was pared by 6 bases and J by 5 bases, with 17 bases of the junction left unmatched. The CDR3 is made up of 19 amino acids. CDR3 nucleotides: TGTGCCAGCAGTCCCAGGACTAGCGGGAATGACGGGTGGAACAATGAGCAGTTCTTC. Its protein is CASSPRTSGNDGWNNEQFF.

The chain recombines TRBV2 with TRBJ2-3; D ambiguous. The length of the CDR3 is 12 residues. V lost 2 bases, J lost 3 bases, and 3 bases lay in between. CDR1 and CDR2 (germline): SNHLY, FYNNEI. CDR3 DNA sequence: TGTGCCAGCAGTGAATTGACAGATACGCAGTATTTT. It is translated as CASSELTDTQYF.

This clonotype was recorded a few times. This chain uses TRBV7-9 with TRBJ1-1; D is unresolved. This CDR3 has 12 residues. The V gene's germline CDR1 is SEHNR and CDR2 FQNEAQ (reference sequence). Trimming stripped 2 bases from V and 4 bases from J, with 5 bases between. CDR3 sequence (DNA): TGTGCCAGCAGCTTATGGAGCACTGAAGCTTTCTTT. This gives the protein CASSLWSTEAFF.

This clonotype was counted at least ten times. The rearrangement links TRBV2 to TRBJ2-2, with D tentatively TRBD1 or TRBD2 (6 bases each). CDR1 SNHLY and CDR2 FYNNEI come from the germline V gene. V was cut by 4 bases and J by 2 bases, with 11 bases left in between. This CDR3 has 15 amino acids. CDR3 amino acids: CASSVRGHNTGELFF. The DNA of the CDR3 is TGTGCCAGCAGTGTACGGGGGCACAACACCGGGGAGCTGTTTTTT.

This clonotype was observed at least ten times. The chain is built from TRBV5-1 and TRBJ2-7; perhaps TRBD1 as D (6 bases). CDR1 and CDR2 from the germline V gene are SGHRS and YFSETQ. V lost 4 bases and J lost 4, with 15 bases in between. CDR3 length: 14 amino acids. CDR3 loop: CASSVQGGLYEQYF. DNA of the CDR3: TGCGCCAGCAGCGTACAGGGTGGGCTTTACGAGCAGTACTTC.

The chain uses TRBV7-9 and TRBJ1-2, with D uncertain. The V gene's germline CDR1 is SEHNR and CDR2 FQNEAQ (reference sequence). Trimming cost V 5 bases and J 6 bases, with 13 bases left between them. The CDR3 has 13 amino acids. This chain's CDR3 is CASSLGRPDGYTF. CDR3 nucleotide sequence: TGTGCCAGCAGCCTCGGACGGCCTGATGGCTACACCTTC.

The chain uses TRBV18 and TRBJ1-5; no clear D gene. Germline V gene data show CDR1 as KGHSH and CDR2 as LQKENI. This CDR3 has 14 residues. Trimming left V 2 bases short and J 7 bases short, with 12 bases between. CDR3 sequence: CASSPVQGRQPQHF. DNA of the CDR3: TGTGCCAGCTCACCAGTTCAAGGGAGACAGCCCCAGCATTTT.

This clonotype was seen a few times. V and J are TRBV29-1 and TRBJ2-1; D gene unclear. V lost 5 bases to trimming and J lost 8 bases, with 10 bases between them. Germline-derived CDR1 and CDR2 are SQVTM and ANQGSEA. The CDR3 runs 11 residues. CDR3 bases: TGCAGCGTTTCTACGGCCGATGAGCAGTTCTTC. This sequence encodes CSVSTADEQFF.

This clonotype appeared a few times. The V gene is TRBV29-1, the J gene TRBJ1-6; a weak D match, TRBD1 (5 bases). CDR3 size: 16 residues. Germline CDR1 is SQVTM and CDR2 is ANQGSEA. The ends were cut back, 7 bases at V and 7 bases at J, with 23 bases in the middle. The CDR3 is CSATTGGEGSNSPLHF. The DNA for the CDR3 is TGCAGCGCCACCACCGGAGGGGAAGGGTCGAATTCACCCCTCCACTTT.

This clonotype was picked up a small number of times. CDR3 nucleotides: TGCAGTGCTAGAGTAGCGGGACGCACAGATACGCAGTATTTT. Translating gives CSARVAGRTDTQYF. This chain joins TRBV20-1 and TRBJ2-3; 8 positions match TRBD2. The CDR3 runs 14 residues. Germline V gene data show CDR1 as DFQATT and CDR2 as SNEGSKA (reference sequence). Germline trimming cut 1 base from V and 1 base from J; bases unmatched to any gene: 1.

There are a few counts of this clonotype. This chain uses TRBV3-1 with TRBJ2-7; 8 bases line up with TRBD1. The V segment lost 11 bases and the J segment 3 bases; nucleotides outside the gene matches: 12. The CDR3 is 14 residues long. Germline values: CDR1 LGHDT, CDR2 YNNKEL (reference sequence). DNA of the CDR3: TGTGCCTCCTCCCAGGGGGCTAGCGTCTACGAGCAGTACTTC. Encoded protein: CASSQGASVYEQYF.

This clonotype was recorded many times. This chain connects TRBV7-7 to TRBJ2-1; TRBD1 agrees at 8 bases. Germline lookup yields CDR1 SSHAT and CDR2 FNYEAQ (reference sequence). This CDR3 contains 12 residues. As DNA, the CDR3 is TGTGCTAGCTCAGGGGGCAAGAATGAGCAGTTCTTC. Its protein product is CASSGGKNEQFF.

This clonotype came up many times. This rearrangement joins TRBV29-1 to TRBJ2-1; D unclear. Germline values: CDR1 SQVTM, CDR2 ANQGSEA. Trimming removed 8 bases from V and 2 bases from J, with 16 bases in between. This CDR3 is built from 14 residues. CDR3 DNA: TGCAGCACTTCTCCCTCGACGCCCTACAATGAGCAGTTCTTC. Residues: CSTSPSTPYNEQFF.

In this sample, this clonotype turned up many times. This chain uses TRBV20-1 with TRBJ2-3; D gene ambiguous. The CDR3 consists of 12 residues. Germline lookup yields CDR1 DFQATT and CDR2 SNEGSKA (reference sequence). Trimming removed 3 bases from V and 10 bases from J, with 14 bases in between. The DNA for the CDR3 is TGCAGTGCTAGTCGTTACACCGAGCCGCAGTATTTT. It specifies CSASRYTEPQYF.

This clonotype was picked up many times. The rearrangement links TRBV6-2 or TRBV6-3 to TRBJ2-7, with a weak D call TRBD2 (5 bases). V shed 6 bases and J shed 2 bases, with 20 bases lying between them. This CDR3 region has 16 residues. The germline CDR1 and CDR2 sequences are MNHEY and SVGEGT. DNA for the CDR3: TGTGCCAGCAGCCCAGCTGGTCACGGACTCACCTACGAGCAGTACTTC. Translation gives CASSPAGHGLTYEQYF.

In this sample, this clonotype turned up many times. This chain links TRBV5-1 with TRBJ2-1; D uncertain. The V gene lost 4 bases and the J gene lost 3 bases, with 5 bases spanning the gap. The CDR3 runs 12 residues. Germline assignment: CDR1 SGHRS and CDR2 YFSETQ. CDR3 protein: CASSRLYNEQFF. DNA of the CDR3: TGCGCCAGCAGCAGGCTCTACAATGAGCAGTTCTTC.

This clonotype was seen only a few times. This sequence joins TRBV3-1 and TRBJ1-2; D may be TRBD1 (5 bases). The CDR3 is 17 residues long. CDR1 and CDR2 from the germline V gene are LGHDT and YNNKEL (reference sequence). V dropped 2 bases and J dropped 9 bases, with 25 bases sitting between them. The CDR3 sequence is CASSQMVGRRGAPSYTF. The CDR3 bases are TGTGCCAGCAGCCAAATGGTAGGGCGGCGGGGCGCCCCTAGCTACACCTTC.

A few counts support this clonotype. The V and J genes are TRBV7-6 and TRBJ2-1, with no clear D. Trimming removed 3 bases at V and 12 bases at J, with 12 bases between. Germline assignment: CDR1 SGHVS and CDR2 FNYEAQ. This CDR3 comprises 12 residues. This CDR3 is CASSFGVDAQFF. CDR3 DNA sequence: TGTGCCAGCAGCTTTGGGGTGGATGCGCAGTTCTTC.

This clonotype was counted only a few times. The chain employs TRBV7-8 and TRBJ2-7; 9 nucleotides align to TRBD2. CDR1 SGHVS and CDR2 FQNEAQ come from the germline V gene. The CDR3 consists of 15 residues. The trim removed 1 base at V and 4 bases at J, leaving 5 bases unmatched. CDR3 coding DNA: TGTGCCAGCAGCTTAGATGCGGGGGGGCGATACGAGCAGTACGTC. It specifies CASSLDAGGRYEQYV.

The chain links TRBV19 to TRBJ2-3, with D perhaps given as TRBD1 or TRBD2 (5 bases each). Germline V gives CDR1 LNHDA, CDR2 SQIVND (reference sequence). This CDR3 is built from 14 residues. Between the trimmed V and J ends, which lost 3 bases and 7 bases, there was a span of 14 bases. CDR3 residues: CASSISGPTNTQYF. As DNA, the CDR3 is TGTGCCAGTAGTATTTCGGGACCTACAAATACGCAGTATTTT.

This clonotype was observed a few times. This chain joins TRBV7-9 and TRBJ2-1; D is unresolved. This CDR3 is built from 13 residues. Trimming left V 5 bases short and J 4 bases short, with 9 bases between. Germline lookup yields CDR1 SEHNR and CDR2 FQNEAQ (reference sequence). CDR3 in DNA: TGTGCCAGCAGCGTCGACGCGTACAATGAGCAGTTCTTC. It codes for CASSVDAYNEQFF.

The rearrangement links TRBV4-1 to TRBJ2-3, with D unresolved. Trimming cost V 4 bases and J 8 bases, with 13 bases left between them. This CDR3 is 13 amino acids long. The germline V gene has CDR1 MGHRA and CDR2 YSYEKL. CDR3 in DNA: TGCGCCAGCAGCCCCACTCTATTCGGTACGCAGTATTTT. Protein: CASSPTLFGTQYF.